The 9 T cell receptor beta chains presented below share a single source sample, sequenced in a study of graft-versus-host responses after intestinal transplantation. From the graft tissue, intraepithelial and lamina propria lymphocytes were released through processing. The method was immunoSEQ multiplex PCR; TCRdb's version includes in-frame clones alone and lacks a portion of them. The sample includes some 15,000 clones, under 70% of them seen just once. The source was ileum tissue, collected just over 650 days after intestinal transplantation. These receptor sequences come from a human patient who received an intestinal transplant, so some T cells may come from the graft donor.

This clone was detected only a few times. Written as DNA, the CDR3 is TGTGCCAGCAGCTTCGACAGGGGTAACTACGAGCAGTACTTC. This gives the protein CASSFDRGNYEQYF. V gene TRBV7-2 combines with J gene TRBJ2-7; 8 bases map to TRBD1. V was pared by 3 bases and J by 3 bases, with 4 bases of the junction left unmatched. Germline V lookup: CDR1 SGHTA, CDR2 FQGNSA. The CDR3 sequence is 14 residues long. Complete variable domain (other parts from reference TRBV7-2 and TRBJ2-7): GAGVSQSPSNKVTEKGKDVELRCDPISGHTALYWYRQSLGQGLEFLIYFQGNSAPDKSGLPSDRFSAERTGGSVSTLTIQRTQQEDSAVYLCASSFDRGNYEQYFGPGTRLTVT.

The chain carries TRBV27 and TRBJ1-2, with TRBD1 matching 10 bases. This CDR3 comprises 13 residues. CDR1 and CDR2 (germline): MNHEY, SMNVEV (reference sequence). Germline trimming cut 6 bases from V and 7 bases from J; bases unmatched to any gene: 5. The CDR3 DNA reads TGTGCCAGCAGGCGGACAGGGGGTGGTGGCTACACCTTC. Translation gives CASRRTGGGGYTF.

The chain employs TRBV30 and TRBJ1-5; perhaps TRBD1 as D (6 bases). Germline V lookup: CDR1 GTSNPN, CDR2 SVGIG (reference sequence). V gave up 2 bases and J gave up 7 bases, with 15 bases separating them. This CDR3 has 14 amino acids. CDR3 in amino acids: CAWSRWDMGQPQHF. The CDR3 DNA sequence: TGTGCCTGGAGTAGGTGGGACATGGGGCAGCCCCAGCATTTT.

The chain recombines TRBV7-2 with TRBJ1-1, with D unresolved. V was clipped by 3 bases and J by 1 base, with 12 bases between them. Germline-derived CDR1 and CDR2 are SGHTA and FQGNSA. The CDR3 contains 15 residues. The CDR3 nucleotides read TGTGCCAGCAGCTTGAGGGCTGGGCAGAACACTGAAGCTTTCTTT. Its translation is CASSLRAGQNTEAFF.

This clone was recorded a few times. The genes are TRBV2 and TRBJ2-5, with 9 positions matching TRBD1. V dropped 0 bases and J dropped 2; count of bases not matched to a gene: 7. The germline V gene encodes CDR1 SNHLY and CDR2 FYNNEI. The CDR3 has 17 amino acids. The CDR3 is CASSEAQGTGSQETQYF. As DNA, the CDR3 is TGTGCCAGCAGTGAAGCGCAAGGGACAGGGAGTCAAGAGACCCAGTACTTC.

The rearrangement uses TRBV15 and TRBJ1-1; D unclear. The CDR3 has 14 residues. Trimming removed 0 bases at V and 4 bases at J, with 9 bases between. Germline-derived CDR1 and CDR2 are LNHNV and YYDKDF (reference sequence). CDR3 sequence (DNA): TGTGCCACCAGCAGAGAAGTGCCGGGCACTGAAGCTTTCTTT. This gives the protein CATSREVPGTEAFF.

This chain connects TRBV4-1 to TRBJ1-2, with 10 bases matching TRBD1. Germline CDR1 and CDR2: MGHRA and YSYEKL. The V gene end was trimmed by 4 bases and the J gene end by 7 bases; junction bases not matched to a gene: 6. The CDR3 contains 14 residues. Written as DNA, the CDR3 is TGCGCCAGCAGCCCCGACAGGGGGCAGGGTGGCTACACCTTC. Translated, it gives CASSPDRGQGGYTF.

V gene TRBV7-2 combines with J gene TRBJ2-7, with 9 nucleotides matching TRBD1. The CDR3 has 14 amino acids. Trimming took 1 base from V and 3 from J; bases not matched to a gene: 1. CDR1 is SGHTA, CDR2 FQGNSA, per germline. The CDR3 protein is CASSLDRGHYEQYF. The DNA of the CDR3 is TGTGCCAGCAGCTTAGACAGGGGGCACTACGAGCAGTACTTC.

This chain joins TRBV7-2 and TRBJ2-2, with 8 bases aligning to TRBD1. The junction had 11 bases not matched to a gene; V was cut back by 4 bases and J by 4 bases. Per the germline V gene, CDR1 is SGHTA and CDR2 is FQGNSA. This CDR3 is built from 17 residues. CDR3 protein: CASSSRGRGVGTGELFF. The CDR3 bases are TGTGCCAGCAGCTCCAGGGGGCGCGGCGTTGGCACCGGGGAGCTGTTTTTT.